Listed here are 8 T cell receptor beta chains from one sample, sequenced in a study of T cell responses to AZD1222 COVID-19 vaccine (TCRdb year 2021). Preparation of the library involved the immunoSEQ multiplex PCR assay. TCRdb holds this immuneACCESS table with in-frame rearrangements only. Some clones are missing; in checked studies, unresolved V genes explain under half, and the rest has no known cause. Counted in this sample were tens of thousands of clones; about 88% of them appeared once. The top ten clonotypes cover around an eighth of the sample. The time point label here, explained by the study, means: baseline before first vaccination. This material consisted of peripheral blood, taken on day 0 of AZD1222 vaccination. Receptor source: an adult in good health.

Here the CDR3 reads CSGSQGPSYEQYF. The DNA for the CDR3 is TGCAGCGGATCACAGGGGCCCTCCTACGAGCAGTACTTC. This sequence joins TRBV29-1 and TRBJ2-7; 7 bases agree with TRBD1. This CDR3 region has 13 residues. Trimming cost V 7 bases and J 0 bases; bases outside gene matches: 6. CDR1 SQVTM and CDR2 ANQGSEA come from the germline V gene.

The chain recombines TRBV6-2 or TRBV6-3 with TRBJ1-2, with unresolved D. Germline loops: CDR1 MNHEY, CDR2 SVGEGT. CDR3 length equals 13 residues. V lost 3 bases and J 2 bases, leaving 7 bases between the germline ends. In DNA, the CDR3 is TGTGCCAGCAGTTATTCAGACAACTATGGCTACACCTTC. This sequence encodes CASSYSDNYGYTF.

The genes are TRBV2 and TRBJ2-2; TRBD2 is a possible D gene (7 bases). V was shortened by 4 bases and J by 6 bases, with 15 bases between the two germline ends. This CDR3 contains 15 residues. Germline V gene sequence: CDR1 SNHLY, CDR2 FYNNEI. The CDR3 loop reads CASSGGGGAAGELFF. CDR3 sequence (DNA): TGTGCCAGCAGTGGAGGAGGGGGGGCGGCCGGGGAGCTGTTTTTT.

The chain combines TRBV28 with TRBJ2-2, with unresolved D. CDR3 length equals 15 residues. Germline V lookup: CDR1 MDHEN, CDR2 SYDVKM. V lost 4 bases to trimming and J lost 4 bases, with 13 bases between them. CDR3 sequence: CASSSMRHTTGELFF. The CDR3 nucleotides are TGTGCCAGCAGTTCAATGAGACACACCACCGGGGAGCTGTTTTTT. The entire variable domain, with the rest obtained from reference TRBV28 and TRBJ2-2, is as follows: DVKVTQSSRYLVKRTGEKVFLECVQDMDHENMFWYRQDPGLGLRLIYFSYDVKMKEKGDIPEGYSVSREKKERFSLILESASTNQTSMYLCASSSMRHTTGELFFGEGSRLTVL.

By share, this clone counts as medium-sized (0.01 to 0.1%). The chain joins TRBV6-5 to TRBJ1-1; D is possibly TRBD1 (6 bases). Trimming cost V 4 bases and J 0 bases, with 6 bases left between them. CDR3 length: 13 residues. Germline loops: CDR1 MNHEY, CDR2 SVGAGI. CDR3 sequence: CASSWTVNTEAFF. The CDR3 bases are TGTGCCAGCAGTTGGACAGTGAACACTGAAGCTTTCTTT.

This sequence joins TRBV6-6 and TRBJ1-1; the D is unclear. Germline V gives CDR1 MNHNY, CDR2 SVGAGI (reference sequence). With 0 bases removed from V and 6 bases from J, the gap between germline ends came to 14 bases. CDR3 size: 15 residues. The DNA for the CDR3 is TGTGCCAGCAGTTACTCGAGCGGGCTCGGGTCTGAAGCTTTCTTT. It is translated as CASSYSSGLGSEAFF.

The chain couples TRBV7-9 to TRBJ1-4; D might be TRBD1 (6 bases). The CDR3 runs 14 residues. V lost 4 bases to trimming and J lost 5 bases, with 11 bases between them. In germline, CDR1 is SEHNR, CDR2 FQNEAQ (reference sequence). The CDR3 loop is CASSSAGANEKLFF. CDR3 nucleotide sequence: TGTGCCAGCAGCTCCGCGGGGGCGAATGAAAAACTGTTTTTT.

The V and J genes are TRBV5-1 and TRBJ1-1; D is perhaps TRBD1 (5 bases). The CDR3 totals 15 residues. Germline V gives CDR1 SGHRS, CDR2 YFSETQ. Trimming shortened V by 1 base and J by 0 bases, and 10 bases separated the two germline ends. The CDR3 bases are TGCGCCAGCAGCTTGTCCGCAGGGATGAACACTGAAGCTTTCTTT. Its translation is CASSLSAGMNTEAFF.